The entry that follows covers one T cell receptor (beta chain) sequence. This clonotype was picked up a small number of times. There is no known antigen for this receptor. No base qualities exist here, and no much larger clone lies one base off it. This record comes from a study of identical twins (dated by TCRdb to about 2016). About the full investigation: To test whether fetal clonotypes persist, the study used deep sequencing on TCR alpha and beta repertoires from monozygotic twins, unrelated adults of various ages, and cord blood. Replicate twin experiments were performed at different times using different library preparation protocols to rule out contamination.

Only healthy Caucasian donors were included. The twin cohort comprised three pairs of female monozygotic twins, all aged about 18 to 29 years. The RNA used for TCR libraries was isolated from peripheral blood mononuclear cells. V and J are trimmed by 2 bases and 5 bases, and the gene matches miss 10 bases of the junction. Reading from cysteine to phenylalanine, the CDR3 counts 16 amino acids. The DNA shown is the 48-base CDR3, in frame from base 1. The library was produced with 5' RACE. TCRdb names Illumina HiSeq 2000 as the instrument used. Template switching introduced a universal primer binding site; the final cDNA contained a unique molecular identifier, enabling accurate counting of TCR cDNA molecules. Specific primers in the conserved constant-segment region were used to synthesize first-strand cDNA for TCR alpha and beta chains. Each cDNA library was double barcoded, with a SMART-Mk sample barcode plus Illumina barcodes, to control for contamination. TruSeq adapter sequences, together with Illumina sample barcodes, were added in two successive PCR steps. TCR alpha and beta cDNA libraries were sequenced on the Illumina HiSeq platform with custom primers. As for the original processing: MiGEC processed the raw reads to extract unique molecular identifiers, while MiXCR was used to determine the CDR3 positions. For each individual, recombination models were inferred using an EM algorithm with the repgenHMM and IGoR tools. Shared clonotype analysis was performed with the tcR package in R, normalizing sharing by the product of cloneset sizes. To study raw recombination without the effects of thymic and clonal selection, out-of-frame nonproductive sequences were analyzed. The raw public data were reprocessed by TCRdb itself: fastp quality trimming at Q25, MiXCR clonotype calling, in-frame beta chains only. Records with the same CDR3 protein are collapsed into one entry carrying the most frequent genes and DNA. TCRdb, not the authors, supplied the V and J calls. Counted in this sample were roughly 720,000 distinct CDR3 sequences; about 20% of them appeared once. The ten most abundant clones make up about an eighth of the sample.

What the study reported, not specific to this receptor: Because the same donors could not be followed over many years, the conclusions relied on cross-sectional statistical analysis. Invariant T cells such as MAIT and iNKT could partly confound zero-insertion analyses, though diverse VJ usage argued against this for most clonotypes. Fewer insertions were carried by abundant cord blood beta clonotypes, a similar but weaker trend appeared in young adult naive repertoires, and no such trend appeared in memory repertoires. Compared with coincidental sharing between unrelated individuals, out-of-frame TCR alpha sequences shared between twins showed an excess of sequences with low generation probability. Recombination models systematically underestimated out-of-frame TCR alpha sharing in monozygotic twins but agreed with sharing between unrelated individuals. Excess twin sharing in beta out-of-frame sequences was weaker because fewer shared sequences lowered the signal-to-noise ratio.

These same records also appear under a second study, on T cells expressing NK-cell markers. The other study reports the following: In sorted CD3+CD56+NKG2C+, CD3+CD56+NKG2C- and CD3+CD56-NKG2C+ T-cell subsets from eight donors, TCR beta-chain repertoires were profiled. Of the eight sequenced donors, seven were found to be HCMV-seropositive and one was found to be HCMV-seronegative. In several experiments an anti-gammadeltaTCR antibody was added to restrict sorting to alphabetaTCR-expressing T cells. In roughly 6 donors, the dominant CD3+CD56+NKG2C+ clonotypes were among the top 10 CD8+ clonotypes and accounted for roughly 1.0-8% of CD8+ T cells. Those dominant clonotypes were again the most abundant among CD3+CD56-NKG2C+ cells in a handful of donors, at roughly 25-60.1%. Whether the expanded NKG2C-expressing T cell clones were specific for HCMV antigens remained unclear. The eight sequenced donors were randomly selected healthy volunteers, three men and five women. HCMV-specific IgG was detected in serum with a commercial ELISA kit to determine HCMV serostatus. Bulk peripheral blood T-cell repertoires were additionally sequenced from unsorted PBMC for about 6 donors. MIGEC was used to demultiplex reads and group reads by UMI, and MiTCR was used to assemble and quantify clonotypes. To exclude erroneous sequences, any TCR cDNA sequence not supported by at least two reads was discarded. The tcR package was used for downstream repertoire analysis, with clonotypes matched between fractions based on CDR3 nucleotide sequence plus V segment. VDJmatch was used to annotate antigen specificity against VDJdb, with one amino acid substitution allowed in CDR3.

The chain is made from TRBV12-3 or TRBV12-4 and TRBJ2-3, with 7 bases matching TRBD2. The TCR sequence derives from a woman under 30 in good health. The specimen sequenced was PBMCs. The bases are TGTGCCAGCAGTTTATGGAGCGGGATTGATGAAGATACGCAGTATTTT. The translation is CASSLWSGIDEDTQYF.